This TCR beta chain appears in the sequencing data of a study of T cells in Graves' hyperthyroidism and ophthalmopathy (dated by TCRdb to about 2019). Some background on the complete study: Peripheral blood was sampled at the time of initial diagnosis, prior to any treatment. A discovery cohort of about a hundred patients, about 43 with Graves' ophthalmopathy and 55 to 60 with stable Graves' hyperthyroidism, was used to find distinguishing TCR V-J signatures. An independent validation cohort of under 20 hyperthyroidism patients and approximately 15 patients who later progressed to ophthalmopathy tested prospective prediction of ophthalmopathy. The 100 discovery patients were randomly divided into training and test sets at a 7:3 ratio. The study also compared thyroid tissue and blood T-cell repertoires from more than 5 Graves' hyperthyroidism patients. After sampling, hyperthyroidism patients received methimazole starting at 30 mg daily, and ophthalmopathy patients received high-dose intravenous methylprednisolone. TCR Vbeta CDR3 sequencing of 135 peripheral blood samples (fewer than 45 ophthalmopathy, 75 or so hyperthyroidism and approximately 17 progressor patients) is reported in the paper. What the work shows at the level of the full study, not this receptor alone: A model built on a 13 V-J signature distinguished ophthalmopathy from stable hyperthyroidism, reaching roughly 88% sensitivity and under 84% specificity in cross-validation and 80%/75% in testing. In validation, the model predicted progression to ophthalmopathy a median of about 6.8 months before onset, with 70% to 71% sensitivity and roughly 79% specificity. Most expanded thyroid clonotypes (frequency above 0.001) were also found in blood, which suggests that blood repertoires may mirror thyroid immune responses. No statistical method was used to set the sample size in advance, and investigators knew the group allocation.

In the ophthalmopathy patients, disease was moderately to severely active, with a Clinical Activity Score of 3 or more, a NOSPECS grade of 4 or more, and a duration of less than 3 months. The study excluded patients with uncontrolled infections, other autoimmune diseases, pregnancy or lactation. Diagnoses were based on clinical symptoms, serum thyroxine and TRAb, thyroid ultrasound and orbital computed tomography. Ficoll-Paque density gradient centrifugation was used to isolate PBMCs from approximately 11 ml of fresh peripheral blood. Total RNA was extracted with Trizol reagent, and quality was checked on an Agilent 2100 Bioanalyzer. From the cysteine up to the phenylalanine, the CDR3 has a length of 17 residues. The retained sequence is limited to the CDR3, 51 bases, with the frame set at the first base. The germline V gene gives CDR1 as SNHLY and CDR2 as FYNNEI. V was cut back by 0 bases and J by 2 bases, leaving a gap of 17 bases between them.

In its sample, this clonotype was seen many times. Its antigen is still unknown. There are no base qualities to consult, and no much larger clone falls within one base. Amplification of TCR beta CDR3 regions was carried out from RNA transcripts. The TCR CDR3 was subjected to a first round of RT-PCR using the HTBI primer set and the Qiagen OneStep RT-PCR kit. The libraries were constructed in a second round of multiplex PCR and then size-selected and purified. Paired-end sequencing of the libraries was performed with 100 bp reads on an Illumina HiSeq2000. Under the source paper's analysis protocol: Raw data were processed with SOAPnuke, discarding reads with adapters, uncalled bases, mean Phred below 15, or no exact constant-primer or identifier match. High-quality paired reads were merged with COPE v1.2.5, and unique nucleotide sequences were defined as clonotypes. Clonotypes were aligned to IMGT TRBV, TRBD and TRBJ reference segments using MiTCR v1.1. The analysis was restricted to V-J combinations with a frequency above 0.0001, which together covered just over 98% of the repertoires. A TCS score was defined as the ratio between F50 (clonal expansion) and ExV (chaos), using BLOSUM62-based TCRdist between CDR3 peptides within each V-J. Welch's t-statistics and random forest reduced 500 to 550 V-J features to 13, which were used in a naive Bayes classifier (R e1071). TCRdb handled the public reads itself, with Q25 trimming in fastp and clone calling in MiXCR, and kept productive beta chains. Rows are unified per CDR3 protein, each entry keeping the most common DNA and genes. TCRdb assigned the V and J calls; the authors' analysis was not used. The sample includes about 590,000 distinct CDR3 sequences, with 12% to 15% observed a single time. Roughly 6.9% of the sample belongs to the ten largest clones.

The sample was blood. The sequence was obtained from a woman aged 18 to 35 with Graves' ophthalmopathy. The chain uses TRBV2 and TRBJ2-7; TRBD2 is a possible D gene, resting on 6 matching bases. The sequenced DNA is TGTGCCAGCAGTGAAGCGCTTGGTCTAGCGAAAGCCTACGAGCAGTACTTC. Translated, this gives CASSEALGLAKAYEQYF.